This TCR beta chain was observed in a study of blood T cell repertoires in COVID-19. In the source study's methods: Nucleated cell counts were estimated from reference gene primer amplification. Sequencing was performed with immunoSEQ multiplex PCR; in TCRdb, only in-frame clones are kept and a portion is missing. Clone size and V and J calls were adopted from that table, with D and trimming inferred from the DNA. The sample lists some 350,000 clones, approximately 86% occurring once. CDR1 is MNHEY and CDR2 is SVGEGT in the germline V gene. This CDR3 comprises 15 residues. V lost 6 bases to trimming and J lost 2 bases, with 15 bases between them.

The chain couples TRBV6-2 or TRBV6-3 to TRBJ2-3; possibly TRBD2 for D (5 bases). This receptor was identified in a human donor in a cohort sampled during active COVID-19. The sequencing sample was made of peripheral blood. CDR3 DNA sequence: TGTGCCAGCAGCCAACGGACTGCAAACACAGATACGCAGTATTTT. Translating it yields CASSQRTANTDTQYF.